Below are 22 T cell receptor beta chains sequenced from a single sample in a study of T cell changes during pregnancy in multiple sclerosis. The protocol was immunoSEQ multiplex PCR, while the TCRdb copy is restricted to in-frame clones and leaves out a portion. This sample has around 25,000 clones, with about nine tenths found just once. This specimen was CD8+ T cells from peripheral blood mononuclear cells, taken in the second trimester of pregnancy. These receptors were obtained from a female donor with multiple sclerosis, enrolled in a pregnancy study.

This clone was recorded only once. The genes are TRBV5-6 and TRBJ2-7; D gene uncertain. V lost 0 bases and J lost 3, with 10 bases in between. The germline CDR1 and CDR2 sequences are SGHDT and YYEEEE. The CDR3 length is 14 residues. CDR3 protein: CASSLAEQRYEQYF. In DNA form, the CDR3 reads TGTGCCAGCAGCTTGGCAGAACAACGCTACGAGCAGTACTTC.

About this clone: The sample carries other DNA sequences with the same CDR3. CDR3 residues: CASSLQGPNQPQHF. DNA of the CDR3: TGTGCCAGCAGTTTACAGGGGCCTAATCAGCCCCAGCATTTT. This chain links TRBV6-5 with TRBJ1-5, with TRBD1 identical over 7 bases. The CDR3 covers 14 residues. Per the germline V gene, CDR1 is MNHEY and CDR2 is SVGAGI. Trimming at V came to 4 bases and at J to 4 bases, leaving 4 bases not matched to a gene.

This clone was detected a few times. This chain uses TRBV6-1 with TRBJ1-5; 7 positions match TRBD1. Germline V lookup: CDR1 MNHNS, CDR2 SASEGT. CDR3 length: 14 residues. Trimming took 2 bases from V and 11 from J; bases not matched to a gene: 9. The CDR3 nucleotides are TGTGCCAGCAGTGAATTTTCGACAGGGAGGACCCAGCATTTT. It translates to CASSEFSTGRTQHF.

V and J are TRBV5-1 and TRBJ1-1, with TRBD1 identical over 7 bases. The CDR3 totals 16 residues. Germline lookup yields CDR1 SGHRS and CDR2 YFSETQ. Germline trimming cut 4 bases from V and 0 bases from J; bases unmatched to any gene: 9. The CDR3 coding sequence is TGCGCCAGCAGCCCGGACAGGCGGGGCATGAACACTGAAGCTTTCTTT. Protein: CASSPDRRGMNTEAFF. Full variable domain (rest looked up from reference TRBV5-1 and TRBJ1-1): KAGVTQTPRYLIKTRGQQVTLSCSPISGHRSVSWYQQTPGQGLQFLFEYFSETQRNKGNFPGRFSGRQFSNSRSEMNVSTLELGDSALYLCASSPDRRGMNTEAFFGQGTRLTVV.

V usage is TRBV2 and J usage is TRBJ1-2; the D is unclear. Germline CDR1 reads SNHLY; CDR2 reads FYNNEI. The CDR3 has 14 residues. Trimming took 3 bases from V and 4 from J, leaving 12 bases between them. The CDR3 spells CASSDIELIYGYTF. CDR3 bases: TGTGCCAGCAGTGATATAGAACTGATCTATGGCTACACCTTC.

The chain employs TRBV11-2 and TRBJ2-7; TRBD1 matches 8 bases. The CDR3 loop spans 15 amino acids. The germline gives CDR1 SGHAT, CDR2 FQNNGV. Unmatched junction bases numbered 4, after V lost 2 bases and J lost 1 base. CDR3 coding DNA: TGTGCCAGCAGCTTACCGGGACAGGAGTCCTACGAGCAGTACTTC. This gives the protein CASSLPGQESYEQYF.

This chain connects TRBV6-5 to TRBJ2-3; 8 bases are shared with TRBD1. This CDR3 region has 14 residues. CDR1 is MNHEY, CDR2 SVGAGI, per germline. The junction had 2 bases not matched to a gene; V was cut back by 5 bases and J by 1 base. For the CDR3, the DNA is TGTGCCAGCAGTACGGGACAGGGCACAGATACGCAGTATTTT. Protein sequence: CASSTGQGTDTQYF.

The chain links TRBV4-3 to TRBJ2-2; TRBD2 agrees at 10 bases. V lost 4 bases, J lost 7 bases, and 15 bases stayed unmatched. CDR3 size: 18 residues. Germline values: CDR1 LGHNA, CDR2 YSLEER. The DNA for the CDR3 is TGCGCCAGCAGCCCGTGGAGACCGCTAGCGGGGGCTATCGGGGAGCTGTTTTTT. Its protein is CASSPWRPLAGAIGELFF.

This clone has only one observation. The chain uses TRBV28 and TRBJ1-2, with D unresolved. Looked up from germline, CDR1 is MDHEN and CDR2 is SYDVKM. The V gene lost 3 bases and the J gene lost 2 bases, with 16 bases spanning the gap. This CDR3 is 16 amino acids long. This CDR3 reads CASSLLSGGLNYGYTF. In DNA form, the CDR3 reads TGTGCCAGCAGTTTGTTGTCGGGAGGGCTGAACTATGGCTACACCTTC.

The chain uses TRBV28 and TRBJ2-7; 7 bases align to TRBD1. The V segment lost 3 bases and the J segment 2 bases; nucleotides outside the gene matches: 4. The CDR3 is 14 amino acids. CDR1 and CDR2 (germline): MDHEN, SYDVKM. CDR3 sequence reads: CASSFTGQAYEQYF. As DNA, the CDR3 is TGTGCCAGCAGTTTTACCGGACAGGCCTACGAGCAGTACTTC.

The chain recombines TRBV30 with TRBJ2-7, with D perhaps TRBD1 (6 bases). The CDR3 has 11 amino acids. V was trimmed by 2 bases and J by 7 bases, leaving 9 bases between them. Germline assignment: CDR1 GTSNPN and CDR2 SVGIG (reference sequence). Here the CDR3 reads CAWSLTGEQYF. Here the CDR3 DNA reads TGTGCCTGGAGTTTAACAGGGGAGCAGTACTTC.

The chain uses TRBV18 and TRBJ2-5; 9 bases are a match to TRBD2. This CDR3 contains 15 residues. The trim removed 2 bases at V and 3 bases at J, leaving 4 bases unmatched. Germline lookup yields CDR1 KGHSH and CDR2 LQKENI. This chain's CDR3 is CASSPSRGGEETQYF. In DNA, the CDR3 is TGTGCCAGCTCACCATCGCGGGGGGGCGAAGAGACCCAGTACTTC.

This chain uses TRBV21-1 with TRBJ2-7; TRBD2, the table's D call, lacks a check against the DNA. TRBV21-1 is flagged as a pseudogene. The CDR3 length is 15 residues. CDR3 in amino acids: CASSKVPLRVYEQYF. The DNA of the CDR3 is TGTGCCAGCAGCAAAGTCCCCCTACGGGTTTACGAGCAGTACTTC.

This clone occurred a few times. The chain uses TRBV4-3 and TRBJ2-5; 9 bases agree with TRBD2. This CDR3 region has 16 residues. Unmatched junction bases numbered 6, after V lost 3 bases and J lost 1 base. Germline V gives CDR1 LGHNA, CDR2 YSLEER. CDR3: CASSQEGSGSQETQYF. DNA of the CDR3: TGCGCCAGCAGCCAGGAGGGTAGCGGGAGCCAAGAGACCCAGTACTTC.

The rearrangement uses TRBV5-1 and TRBJ1-2; 9 bases agree with TRBD1. V lost 5 bases, J lost 4 bases, and 9 bases stayed unmatched. CDR3 length: 15 residues. Germline lookup yields CDR1 SGHRS and CDR2 YFSETQ. The CDR3 DNA reads as TGCGCCAGCAGAGCCGGGACAGGGAGCTCCTATGGCTACACCTTC. Translating gives CASRAGTGSSYGYTF.

This sequence joins TRBV10-3 and TRBJ2-5, with TRBD2 matching over 12 bases. The length of the CDR3 is 15 residues. Germline CDR1 and CDR2: ENHRY and SYGVKD. Trimming cost V 8 bases and J 4 bases; bases outside gene matches: 8. The CDR3 DNA follows: TGTGCCATCTGCCTACTAGCGGGGGGTGGAGAGACCCAGTACTTC. Its translation: CAICLLAGGGETQYF.

V gene TRBV4-1 combines with J gene TRBJ1-3; 7 nucleotides align to TRBD1. This CDR3 region has 13 residues. With V trimmed by 2 bases and J by 8 bases, 3 bases remained unmatched. Germline CDR1 and CDR2: MGHRA and YSYEKL. The CDR3 DNA sequence: TGCGCCAGCAGCCAACCCACAGGGGACACCATATATTTT. This gives the protein CASSQPTGDTIYF.

In its sample, this clone was seen once. J is TRBJ2-3 and V is TRBV7-6, with 10 positions matching TRBD1. J gave up 7 bases and V 4 bases, and 8 bases lay outside the gene matches. CDR3 length: 15 amino acids. Germline loops: CDR1 SGHVS, CDR2 FNYEAQ. The CDR3: CASSSGTGEGYTQYF. CDR3 nucleotide sequence: TGTGCCAGCAGCTCCGGGACAGGGGAAGGCTATACGCAGTATTTT.

V is TRBV19 and J is TRBJ2-7; D unresolved. Germline V gene sequence: CDR1 LNHDA, CDR2 SQIVND (reference sequence). CDR3 size: 14 residues. The V end lost 5 bases, the J end lost 2 bases, and 13 bases lay between the germline ends. The CDR3 sequence: CASSFLTSAYEQYF. CDR3 nucleotide sequence: TGTGCCAGTAGTTTTCTTACATCCGCCTACGAGCAGTACTTC.

The chain recombines TRBV13 with TRBJ2-1, with 10 bases aligning to TRBD2. The trim removed 5 bases at V and 4 bases at J, leaving 5 bases unmatched. This CDR3 is 15 amino acids long. CDR1 is PRHDT and CDR2 is FYEKMQ in the germline V gene (reference sequence). CDR3 coding DNA: TGTGCCAGCAGCGCTCTAGCGGGGGCGTACAATGAGCAGTTCTTC. This sequence encodes CASSALAGAYNEQFF. Full variable domain (missing parts from reference TRBV13 and TRBJ2-1): AAGVIQSPRHLIKEKRETATLKCYPIPRHDTVYWYQQGPGQDPQFLISFYEKMQSDKGSIPDRFSAQQFSDYHSELNMSSLELGDSALYFCASSALAGAYNEQFFGPGTRLTVL.

The count of this clone is one. The genes are TRBV19 and TRBJ2-5, with D maybe TRBD1 (5 bases). V was clipped by 3 bases and J by 5 bases, with 10 bases between them. The CDR3 consists of 13 residues. Germline V gene sequence: CDR1 LNHDA, CDR2 SQIVND (reference sequence). In nucleotides, the CDR3 is TGTGCCAGTAGTATTGCTCACAGGGAGACCCAGTACTTC. This gives the protein CASSIAHRETQYF. Full variable domain (remainder filled in from reference TRBV19 and TRBJ2-5): DGGITQSPKYLFRKEGQNVTLSCEQNLNHDAMYWYRQDPGQGLRLIYYSQIVNDFQKGDIAEGYSVSREKKESFPLTVTSAQKNPTAFYLCASSIAHRETQYFGPGTRLLVL.

Note on this clone: The junction departs from germline at one end; a sequencing error may be responsible. The sample carries other DNA sequences with the same CDR3. This rearrangement joins TRBV2 to TRBJ2-7; the match to TRBD2 covers 11 bases. Per the germline V gene, CDR1 is SNHLY and CDR2 is FYNNEI. This CDR3 comprises 14 residues. CDR3 nucleotide sequence: TGCGCCAGCTCCTCTCTAGCGGGGGGCTACGAGCAGTACTTC. It is translated as CASSSLAGGYEQYF.